These 22 T cell receptor beta chains share one sample of origin, sequenced in a study of shared clonotypes between healthy human individuals. The table came from immunoSEQ multiplex PCR; TCRdb's copy has only in-frame clones and leaves some out. The top ten hold 1.5% to 2% of the sample, which has hundreds of thousands of clones, around 73% seen once. Sequenced sample: memory CD4+ T cells sorted from blood. Subset noted: CD45RA-negative fraction. The receptor set was obtained from a woman aged 25 to 39 in good health.

In DNA form, the CDR3 reads TGCGCCAGCAGCACGACTAGCGGAGCCCAAGAGACCCAGTACTTC. This encodes CASSTTSGAQETQYF. This chain uses TRBV5-1 with TRBJ2-5, with 9 bases identical to TRBD2. This CDR3 contains 15 residues. Germline loops: CDR1 SGHRS, CDR2 YFSETQ. With 4 bases clipped from V and 1 base from J, the junction kept 5 bases outside the gene matches.

In this sample, this clone turned up a few times. This rearrangement joins TRBV27 to TRBJ1-5; no firm D call. The CDR3 totals 16 residues. From germline, CDR1 is MNHEY and CDR2 SMNVEV (reference sequence). Between the trimmed V and J ends, which lost 5 bases and 0 bases, there was a span of 14 bases. The CDR3 is CASSHRASYSNQPQHF. The CDR3 DNA reads TGTGCCAGCAGTCACCGGGCCTCATATAGCAATCAGCCCCAGCATTTT.

This chain links TRBV2 with TRBJ2-7; the D gene could be TRBD1 or TRBD2 (5 bases each). The germline V gene encodes CDR1 SNHLY and CDR2 FYNNEI. The CDR3 covers 13 residues. Trimming removed 6 bases from V and 6 bases from J, with 15 bases in between. CDR3: CASSTGTAVEQYF. In DNA form, the CDR3 reads TGTGCCAGCAGCACCGGGACGGCGGTCGAGCAGTACTTC.

This chain connects TRBV9 to TRBJ1-1, with D unclear. Germline values: CDR1 SGDLS, CDR2 YYNGEE. The V gene lost 1 base and the J gene lost 5 bases, with 12 bases spanning the gap. This CDR3 comprises 14 residues. The DNA for the CDR3 is TGTGCCAGCAGCGTAACGAGGGAGGTGACTGAAGCTTTCTTT. As protein: CASSVTREVTEAFF.

This sequence joins TRBV28 and TRBJ1-2; 9 nucleotides agree with TRBD1. The CDR3 covers 16 residues. Trimming took 5 bases from V and 6 from J; bases not matched to a gene: 13. CDR1 and CDR2 from the germline V gene are MDHEN and SYDVKM. CDR3 in DNA: TGTGCCAGCAGTAGAAAACAGGGGGCCGGCGTAAATGGCTACACCTTC. This codes for CASSRKQGAGVNGYTF.

Concerning this clone: With a much larger clone just one base away, this may be a read error. This sample includes further DNA sequences coding for the same CDR3. V and J are TRBV6-5 and TRBJ1-5; D unclear. Germline-derived CDR1 and CDR2 are MNHEY and SVGAGI. With 2 bases removed from V and 1 base from J, the gap between germline ends came to 3 bases. This CDR3 region has 13 residues. The CDR3 loop is CASSYGSNQPQHF. The CDR3 bases are TGTGCCAGCAGTTACGGCAGCAATCAGCCCCAGCATTTT.

This chain connects TRBV7-8 to TRBJ2-7, with 7 bases that match TRBD2. CDR1 and CDR2 from the germline V gene are SGHVS and FQNEAQ. The V gene end was trimmed by 1 base and the J gene end by 2 bases; junction bases not matched to a gene: 8. This CDR3 has 16 residues. The CDR3 is CASSLGASGITYEQYF. The DNA of the CDR3 is TGTGCCAGCAGCTTAGGGGCTAGCGGCATTACCTACGAGCAGTACTTC.

The chain is built from TRBV2 and TRBJ1-1; maybe TRBD1 (5 bases). V was pared by 5 bases and J by 4 bases, with 8 bases between. The CDR3 loop spans 12 amino acids. CDR1 is SNHLY and CDR2 is FYNNEI in the germline V gene. CDR3 bases: TGTGCCAGCAGTACTCAGGGCACTGAAGCTTTCTTT. Protein product: CASSTQGTEAFF.

This chain connects TRBV5-6 to TRBJ2-1, with a weak D call TRBD2 (6 bases). V was cut by 2 bases and J by 7 bases, with 10 bases left in between. This CDR3 comprises 13 residues. In germline, CDR1 is SGHDT, CDR2 YYEEEE. CDR3 protein: CASSFGTRNEQFF. CDR3 nucleotides: TGTGCCAGCAGCTTCGGGACTCGGAATGAGCAGTTCTTC. Together with reference TRBV5-6 and TRBJ2-1, the CDR3 gives the full variable domain: DAGVTQSPTHLIKTRGQQVTLRCSPKSGHDTVSWYQQALGQGPQFIFQYYEEEERQRGNFPDRFSGHQFPNYSSELNVNALLLGDSALYLCASSFGTRNEQFFGPGTRLTVL.

This clone showed up just a few times. The chain uses TRBV5-1 and TRBJ2-2, with a weak D call TRBD2 (6 bases). Germline loops: CDR1 SGHRS, CDR2 YFSETQ. Trimming cost V 4 bases and J 7 bases, with 17 bases left between them. The CDR3 contains 15 residues. CDR3 DNA: TGCGCCAGCAGCCGCACTGTTCCCGGGGGCGGGGAGCTGTTTTTT. Translating it yields CASSRTVPGGGELFF.

This clone appeared many times. The genes are TRBV5-1 and TRBJ2-1; D is unclear. The CDR3 runs 13 residues. Trimming removed 1 base at V and 5 bases at J, with 7 bases between. Germline V gives CDR1 SGHRS, CDR2 YFSETQ. DNA of the CDR3: TGCGCCAGCAGCTTGCTTTCGAACAATGAGCAGTTCTTC. It specifies CASSLLSNNEQFF.

V usage is TRBV10-1 and J usage is TRBJ1-5; TRBD1 matches at 8 bases. From germline, CDR1 is WNHNN and CDR2 SYGVQD (reference sequence). The junction had 8 bases not matched to a gene; V was cut back by 6 bases and J by 7 bases. The CDR3 sequence is 14 residues long. CDR3 protein: CASSQTGVDQPQHF. The CDR3 DNA follows: TGCGCCAGCAGCCAGACAGGGGTGGACCAGCCCCAGCATTTT.

V and J are TRBV6-1 and TRBJ2-4, with D perhaps TRBD1 or TRBD2 (8 bases each). Germline V lookup: CDR1 MNHNS, CDR2 SASEGT. The CDR3 extends over 17 amino acids. Trimming took 4 bases from V and 2 from J, leaving 18 bases between them. CDR3 nucleotide sequence: TGTGCCAGCAGTGGCGGGAGGACAGGGCTGTCCAAAAACATTCAGTACTTC. This translates into CASSGGRTGLSKNIQYF.

This sequence joins TRBV6-5 and TRBJ1-5; D not certain. The ends were cut back, 6 bases at V and 0 bases at J, with 6 bases in the middle. This CDR3 has 13 residues. CDR1 MNHEY and CDR2 SVGAGI come from the germline V gene. CDR3 in DNA: TGTGCCAGCAGGGCACTTAGCAATCAGCCCCAGCATTTT. Its protein product is CASRALSNQPQHF.

A few counts support this clone. The rearrangement joins TRBV19 to TRBJ2-3; unclear D gene. V was pared by 5 bases and J by 2 bases, with 14 bases between. The CDR3 totals 15 residues. Looked up from germline, CDR1 is LNHDA and CDR2 is SQIVND (reference sequence). The CDR3 spells CASSLFGQLTDTQYF. Here the CDR3 DNA reads TGTGCCAGTAGTTTGTTTGGGCAGCTCACAGATACGCAGTATTTT.

The chain couples TRBV10-3 to TRBJ2-5; possible D gene TRBD1, 6 bases. Trimming stripped 3 bases from V and 1 base from J, with 9 bases between. Germline-derived CDR1 and CDR2 are ENHRY and SYGVKD. The CDR3 sequence is 14 residues long. CDR3 in amino acids: CAISERDTQETQYF. The CDR3 DNA sequence: TGTGCCATCAGTGAACGGGACACCCAAGAGACCCAGTACTTC.

The genes are TRBV2 and TRBJ1-2, with no clear D. Germline values: CDR1 SNHLY, CDR2 FYNNEI. Trimming cost V 2 bases and J 7 bases, with 14 bases left between them. This CDR3 has 14 amino acids. CDR3 residues: CASSEPLPRPGYTF. The CDR3 nucleotides read TGTGCCAGCAGTGAACCCCTCCCGAGGCCTGGCTACACCTTC.

There are many counts of this clone. The chain couples TRBV19 to TRBJ2-1; 7 nucleotides match TRBD2. The CDR3 totals 15 residues. CDR1 is LNHDA and CDR2 is SQIVND in the germline V gene (reference sequence). The junction had 9 bases not matched to a gene; V was cut back by 4 bases and J by 6 bases. CDR3 DNA: TGTGCCAGTAGTAGGGCCGGGAGGTCAGGCAATGAGCAGTTCTTC. It specifies CASSRAGRSGNEQFF.

V usage is TRBV6-4 and J usage is TRBJ2-7, with a tentative D call TRBD1 (5 bases). Trimming took off 10 bases at V and 0 bases at J, with 13 bases between the two ends. The germline gives CDR1 MRHNA, CDR2 SNTAGT. This CDR3 comprises 13 residues. For the CDR3, the DNA is TGTGCCATCATGACAGCGAGCTCCTACGAGCAGTACTTC. Its protein is CAIMTASSYEQYF.

The rearrangement joins TRBV28 to TRBJ2-5; 12 nucleotides agree with TRBD1. Germline V lookup: CDR1 MDHEN, CDR2 SYDVKM. J lost 6 bases, V lost 8 bases, and 4 bases had no gene match. The CDR3 contains 13 residues. The chain's CDR3 is CASGGQGAKTQYF. CDR3 DNA sequence: TGTGCCAGCGGGGGACAGGGGGCAAAGACCCAGTACTTC.

This clone was seen more than once but under ten times. The chain combines TRBV5-1 with TRBJ2-7, with D possibly TRBD2 on 6 matching bases. CDR1 and CDR2 from the germline V gene are SGHRS and YFSETQ. This CDR3 comprises 13 residues. V shed 9 bases and J shed 6 bases, with 19 bases lying between them. Here the CDR3 reads CATQQVEGSEQYF. CDR3 bases: TGCGCCACACAGCAGGTGGAGGGGTCCGAGCAGTACTTC.

Many counts were recorded for this clone. One end of the junction does not line up with germline, which may come from a read error. The chain carries TRBV11-2 and TRBJ2-7; 12 bases agree with TRBD2. Per germline, CDR1 SGHAT and CDR2 FQNNGV. The CDR3 spans 13 residues. The CDR3: CASSQTSGSPRAF. The CDR3 DNA is TGTGCCAGCAGCCAGACTAGCGGGAGCCCCAGGGCTTTC.